This T cell receptor (beta chain) derives from a study of OX40 agonist ivuxolimab in advanced cancers. At the level of the study: The group had a mean age of 60 years, ranged from roughly 23 to 90, and was 82.7% male. General study points: The CD4+ and CD8+ T cells in the blood had expanded clonally by week 6 at 0.1 to 3.0 mg/kg. Partial responders at 0.1-3.0 mg/kg had among the lowest clonal expansion.

Patients were ruled out by autoimmune disease history or systemic immunosuppression. Generated by immunoSEQ multiplex PCR, the TCRdb table keeps only in-frame clones and is missing some. The data contain about 100,000 clones, approximately 91% of them singletons. Remarks on this clone: No antigen is known for it.

The V gene lost 7 bases and the J gene lost 8 bases, with 20 bases spanning the gap. The length of the CDR3 is 14 residues. Germline V gives CDR1 MNHNY, CDR2 SVGAGI (reference sequence). The V gene is TRBV6-6, the J gene TRBJ1-2; tentatively, D is TRBD1 (5 bases). Specimen: CD4+ or CD8+ T cells sorted from blood, collected in a trial of the OX40 agonist ivuxolimab. This clonotype was sampled from an adult with an advanced solid tumor such as melanoma, head and neck, liver or kidney cancer. CDR3 nucleotide sequence: TGTGCCAGCAACCTTGACAGTTTCGAGGAGGGCTACACCTTC. It yields the protein CASNLDSFEEGYTF.